These 22 T cell receptor beta chains came from one sample sequenced in a study of CD8 T cells in Susac syndrome (dated by TCRdb to 2018 to 2020). The library came from the immunoSEQ multiplex PCR assay. RNA was extracted using the RNeasy kit, and roughly 0.45 to 1 microgram was reverse transcribed with random hexamers. TCRdb cleaned the public reads at Q25 with fastp, built clones with MiXCR and kept in-frame beta chains. Rows are unified per CDR3 protein, each entry keeping the most common DNA and genes. The sample yields some 450,000 distinct CDR3 sequences; approximately 85% were counted once. The ten most abundant clones make up approximately 0.12% of the sample. The sample consisted of CD8+ T cells from PBMCs. Every receptor here comes from a human donor with multiple sclerosis.

CDR3 nucleotides: TGTGCGAGTAATAGCGGGAGTTCAGATACGCAGTATTTT. Amino acids: CASNSGSSDTQYF. V usage is TRBV25-1 and J usage is TRBJ2-3, with 9 bases aligning to TRBD2. Germline V gene sequence: CDR1 MGHDK, CDR2 SYGVNS. CDR3 size: 13 residues.

The chain combines TRBV12-3 or TRBV12-4 with TRBJ2-1; TRBD1 aligns across 9 bases. After removal of 6 bases from V and 4 bases from J, the junction contained 7 bases not matched to a gene. CDR3 size: 15 residues. CDR3 in amino acids: CASRPGQGLYNEQFF. In nucleotides, the CDR3 is TGTGCCAGCAGGCCGGGACAGGGATTATACAATGAGCAGTTCTTC.

This clonotype has just a few counts. V and J are TRBV29-1 and TRBJ2-7; 8 bases are shared with TRBD2. The CDR3 spans 16 residues. CDR1 and CDR2 (germline): SQVTM, ANQGSEA. The V segment lost 1 base and the J segment 0 bases; nucleotides outside the gene matches: 8. This CDR3 reads CSVEGGLAGSSYEQYF. The CDR3 bases are TGCAGCGTTGAAGGCGGGCTAGCGGGTTCCTCCTACGAGCAGTACTTC.

This clonotype appeared a single time. This rearrangement joins TRBV7-9 to TRBJ2-2, with D perhaps matching TRBD1 (6 bases). The CDR3 sequence is 16 residues long. Between the trimmed V and J ends, which lost 5 bases and 5 bases, there was a span of 18 bases. CDR1 is SEHNR, CDR2 FQNEAQ, per germline (reference sequence). The CDR3 protein is CASSPSGQSLTGELFF. In DNA, the CDR3 is TGTGCCAGCAGCCCCTCCGGACAGTCCTTAACCGGGGAGCTGTTTTTT. The variable domain in full, with the rest retrieved from reference TRBV7-9 and TRBJ2-2, is DTGVSQNPRHKITKRGQNVTFRCDPISEHNRLYWYRQTLGQGPEFLTYFQNEAQLEKSRLLSDRFSAERPKGSFSTLEIQRTEQGDSAMYLCASSPSGQSLTGELFFGEGSRLTVL.

The sample holds one count of this clonotype. The gene calls are TRBV20-1 and TRBJ2-3, with D unclear. V dropped 0 bases and J dropped 5 bases, with 24 bases sitting between them. Germline lookup yields CDR1 DFQATT and CDR2 SNEGSKA (reference sequence). This CDR3 spans 18 amino acids. In nucleotides, the CDR3 is TGCAGTGCTAGAGACTCCCCTTTCGAGGCCAAGTCAGAAGATACGCAGTATTTT. Its translation is CSARDSPFEAKSEDTQYF.

The V call is TRBV6-4, the J call TRBJ2-2, with 8 positions matching TRBD1. The CDR3 is 15 amino acids. Germline CDR1 reads MRHNA; CDR2 reads SNTAGT. The J segment lost 5 bases and the V segment lost 3 bases, leaving 5 bases of the junction unmatched. The DNA for the CDR3 is TGTGCCAGCAGTGAGGGGGACAGGACGACCGGGGAGCTGTTTTTT. Translation gives CASSEGDRTTGELFF.

The V and J genes are TRBV3-1 and TRBJ2-5; perhaps D is TRBD1 or TRBD2 (5 bases each). The CDR3 has 18 residues. The V end was cut by 1 base, the J end by 4 bases, with 22 bases between. The germline CDR1 and CDR2 sequences are LGHDT and YNNKEL (reference sequence). CDR3 sequence reads: CASSQVRLEGMGSETQYF. The CDR3 coding sequence is TGTGCCAGCAGCCAAGTCCGATTAGAGGGGATGGGGTCAGAGACCCAGTACTTC.

V gene TRBV19 combines with J gene TRBJ2-1; tentative D call: TRBD2 (7 bases). The germline V and J ends were trimmed by 3 bases and 8 bases, with 11 bases remaining between them. CDR1 and CDR2 from the germline V gene are LNHDA and SQIVND (reference sequence). This CDR3 has 13 residues. For the CDR3, the DNA is TGTGCCAGTAGTATGGGAGGGGGTTATGAGCAGTTCTTC. It codes for CASSMGGGYEQFF. Drawing the rest from reference TRBV19 and TRBJ2-1, the complete variable domain is DGGITQSPKYLFRKEGQNVTLSCEQNLNHDAMYWYRQDPGQGLRLIYYSQIVNDFQKGDIAEGYSVSREKKESFPLTVTSAQKNPTAFYLCASSMGGGYEQFFGPGTRLTVL.

The chain uses TRBV7-9 and TRBJ2-2; maybe TRBD2 (5 bases). The germline V gene encodes CDR1 SEHNR and CDR2 FQNEAQ (reference sequence). The ends were cut back, 11 bases at V and 2 bases at J, with 18 bases in the middle. The CDR3 length is 15 residues. CDR3 coding DNA: TGTGCCGCACTAAACGAGGGAGCTAACACCGGGGAGCTGTTTTTT. Translated, it gives CAALNEGANTGELFF.

V and J are TRBV20-1 and TRBJ1-4; TRBD1 might be the D (5 bases). Germline V CDR1 and CDR2: DFQATT, SNEGSKA (reference sequence). The CDR3 runs 13 residues. The ends were cut back, 2 bases at V and 8 bases at J, with 12 bases in the middle. The CDR3 region has the DNA TGCAGTGCTAGACCTGGGACGGAAGAAAAACTGTTTTTT. Translating gives CSARPGTEEKLFF.

The V gene is TRBV7-6, the J gene TRBJ1-2; D call uncertain. The germline V gene encodes CDR1 SGHVS and CDR2 FNYEAQ. The V and J ends lost 4 bases and 10 bases respectively, with 22 bases between them. The CDR3 sequence is 15 residues long. In nucleotides, the CDR3 is TGTGCCAGCAGCTCCCAAGCCGGCAACCCTGGGGACTACACCTTC. Residues: CASSSQAGNPGDYTF.

The V gene is TRBV7-9, the J gene TRBJ2-2, with 9 bases matching TRBD2. V gave up 4 bases and J gave up 10 bases; unmatched junction bases: 4. The V gene's germline CDR1 is SEHNR and CDR2 FQNEAQ (reference sequence). There are 13 residues in the CDR3. This chain's CDR3 is CASSWGLAMELFF. CDR3 DNA sequence: TGTGCCAGCAGCTGGGGACTAGCCATGGAGCTGTTTTTT.

On this clonotype: An end of the junction differs from the germline gene, which may be a read error. The J gene is TRBJ1-1, the V gene TRBV7-9; TRBD1 matches at 8 bases. CDR3 size: 15 residues. The germline CDR1 and CDR2 sequences are SEHNR and FQNEAQ (reference sequence). CDR3 sequence reads: CSSRPRTGRLTEAFF. In nucleotides, the CDR3 is TGTTCCAGCAGACCCAGGACAGGGCGGTTGACGGAAGCTTTCTTT.

This chain connects TRBV7-2 to TRBJ2-7; no clear D. This CDR3 region has 14 residues. Germline V gene data show CDR1 as SGHTA and CDR2 as FQGNSA. Trimming shortened V by 0 bases and J by 3 bases, and 9 bases separated the two germline ends. CDR3 coding DNA: TGTGCCAGCAGCTTAGCGCGCAGTAGCTACGAGCAGTACTTC. Translating gives CASSLARSSYEQYF.

V gene TRBV27 combines with J gene TRBJ1-1; D might be TRBD1 (5 bases). Trimming took 8 bases from V and 9 from J, leaving 19 bases between them. CDR1 and CDR2 from the germline V gene are MNHEY and SMNVEV (reference sequence). This CDR3 has 13 amino acids. The CDR3 loop reads CASLAGFPLKAFF. The CDR3 region has the DNA TGTGCCAGCTTGGCAGGGTTCCCATTGAAAGCTTTCTTT.

The chain is built from TRBV2 and TRBJ2-7, with no clear D. CDR1 and CDR2 (germline): SNHLY, FYNNEI. This CDR3 region has 14 residues. Trimming removed 6 bases at V and 0 bases at J, with 12 bases between. This CDR3 reads CASSGPGDSYEQYF. The CDR3 DNA follows: TGTGCCAGCAGCGGCCCTGGGGACTCCTACGAGCAGTACTTC.

This clonotype showed up just once. The chain joins TRBV5-5 to TRBJ1-1; D not resolved. Germline assignment: CDR1 SGHKS and CDR2 YYEKEE (reference sequence). The CDR3 spans 12 residues. V gave up 4 bases and J gave up 10 bases, with 14 bases separating them. The CDR3 loop reads CASSLSVHGAFF. In DNA form, the CDR3 reads TGTGCCAGCAGCCTCTCGGTCCACGGAGCTTTCTTT.

This clonotype has only one observation. CDR3 DNA: TGTGCCAGCAGTCCATTGACAGGGATCAACGAGCAGTACTTC. Encoded protein: CASSPLTGINEQYF. J is TRBJ2-7 and V is TRBV28, with 7 nucleotides matching TRBD1. The CDR3 length is 14 residues. With V trimmed by 5 bases and J by 5 bases, 9 bases remained unmatched. Per germline, CDR1 MDHEN and CDR2 SYDVKM.

The chain employs TRBV4-1 and TRBJ1-1, with a possible D match to TRBD1 (5 bases). CDR3 length: 15 residues. V lost 0 bases, J lost 4 bases, and 12 bases lay in between. Germline V gene lookup returns CDR1 MGHRA and CDR2 YSYEKL. Here the CDR3 reads CASSQEPNGGTEAFF. The CDR3 coding sequence is TGCGCCAGCAGCCAAGAACCTAACGGGGGCACTGAAGCTTTCTTT.

The CDR3 nucleotides read TGCGCCAGCAGCCTAGGTGGACTAGCGGGAGTCCCCTCCTACGAGCAGTACTTC. The encoded protein is CASSLGGLAGVPSYEQYF. The chain links TRBV4-1 to TRBJ2-7, with 13 bases that match TRBD2. Germline values: CDR1 MGHRA, CDR2 YSYEKL. The CDR3 runs 18 residues. The ends lost 4 bases at V and 0 bases at J; junction bases unmatched: 9.

The J gene is TRBJ2-1, the V gene TRBV20-1; D is perhaps TRBD1 or TRBD2 (5 bases each). Between the trimmed V and J ends, which lost 3 bases and 12 bases, there was a span of 18 bases. The CDR3 has 13 residues. The germline V gene has CDR1 DFQATT and CDR2 SNEGSKA (reference sequence). CDR3 in DNA: TGCAGTGCTAGGGGGGAAGGGCCCCAGGGGCAGTTCTTC. It encodes CSARGEGPQGQFF.

The V and J genes are TRBV30 and TRBJ1-3; D not resolved. The ends were cut back, 2 bases at V and 11 bases at J, with 19 bases in the middle. CDR3 size: 14 residues. Germline assignment: CDR1 GTSNPN and CDR2 SVGIG (reference sequence). CDR3 region: CAWSHSGFSESIYF. The CDR3, as DNA: TGTGCCTGGAGTCATAGCGGTTTCAGCGAGTCCATATATTTT.